The 19 T cell receptor beta chains reported below all come from one sample, sequenced in a study of regulatory T cells in long-lasting Graves disease. Researchers made TCR beta libraries by using iRepertoire HTBI primers and running Arm-PCR on CDR3 regions. One entry per CDR3 protein results from TCRdb running MiXCR on the multiplex PCR reads. Of 400,000 to 500,000 distinct CDR3 sequences listed, 16% are singletons. Stated time point: newly diagnosed GD, antithyroid drugs for less than 3 months. TCR sequences were obtained from RNA taken from PBMCs. A further study also used this sample, focusing on T cells in Graves' hyperthyroidism and ophthalmopathy.

This specimen was peripheral blood mononuclear cells (PBMCs), taken at new diagnosis, from a patient treated with antithyroid drugs. The receptors here all came from a young woman with Graves disease.

This clonotype was seen many times. This may arise from a read error, as a much more abundant clone is one base away. The V call is TRBV24-1, the J call TRBJ1-1; D is unclear. Germline loops: CDR1 KGHDR, CDR2 SFDVKD. The CDR3 has 11 residues. V was trimmed by 4 bases and J by 4 bases, leaving 3 bases between them. In DNA form, the CDR3 reads TGTGCCACCAGTGAGGGCACTGAAGCTTTCTTT. This gives the protein CATSEGTEAFF.

V usage is TRBV5-1 and J usage is TRBJ1-2; no clear D gene. There are 15 residues in the CDR3. CDR1 and CDR2 (germline): SGHRS, YFSETQ. Trimming took 0 bases from V and 0 from J, leaving 9 bases between them. The DNA for the CDR3 is TGCGCCAGCAGCTTGGATCAAGTAGCTAACTATGGCTACACCTTC. The encoded protein is CASSLDQVANYGYTF. Full variable domain (missing parts from reference TRBV5-1 and TRBJ1-2): KAGVTQTPRYLIKTRGQQVTLSCSPISGHRSVSWYQQTPGQGLQFLFEYFSETQRNKGNFPGRFSGRQFSNSRSEMNVSTLELGDSALYLCASSLDQVANYGYTFGSGTRLTVV.

Remarks on this clonotype: A read error may produce the germline difference seen at one junction end. The V gene is TRBV20-1, the J gene TRBJ2-1; possibly TRBD2 for D (7 bases). CDR1 is DFQATT, CDR2 SNEGSKA, per germline (reference sequence). The CDR3 sequence is 16 residues long. The CDR3 DNA reads as TGCAGTGCTAGCCGAGGGGGAGGGGGAAGCTACAATGGGCAGTTCTTC. It is translated as CSASRGGGGSYNGQFF.

This clonotype appeared many times. The V and J genes are TRBV11-2 and TRBJ2-3; D unclear. CDR1 and CDR2 (germline): SGHAT, FQNNGV. V dropped 5 bases and J dropped 3 bases, with 9 bases sitting between them. This CDR3 is built from 13 residues. DNA for the CDR3: TGTGCCAGCAGCCCTGAGCGAACAGATACGCAGTATTTT. Translation: CASSPERTDTQYF.

In its sample, this clonotype was seen many times. The chain joins TRBV5-1 to TRBJ2-1; 8 bases agree with TRBD2. V shed 1 base and J 4 bases; nucleotides not matched to a gene: 4. Germline V gene lookup returns CDR1 SGHRS and CDR2 YFSETQ. The CDR3 spans 15 residues. Here the CDR3 reads CASSLLERGYNEQFF. The CDR3 coding sequence is TGCGCCAGCAGCTTGTTGGAGCGGGGGTACAATGAGCAGTTCTTC.

There are a few counts of this clonotype. The rearrangement links TRBV7-9 to TRBJ1-5; tentative D call: TRBD1 (6 bases). Germline CDR1 is SEHNR and CDR2 is FQNEAQ (reference sequence). The V gene lost 4 bases and the J gene lost 7 bases, with 8 bases spanning the gap. This CDR3 contains 12 residues. The CDR3 here is CASSSGEQPQHF. DNA of the CDR3: TGTGCCAGCAGCTCAGGGGAACAGCCCCAGCATTTT.

This clonotype was counted at least ten times. The chain links TRBV5-1 to TRBJ2-7; weak D call: TRBD1 (6 bases). Germline V gene lookup returns CDR1 SGHRS and CDR2 YFSETQ. This CDR3 is 14 amino acids long. Trimming took off 4 bases at V and 1 base at J, with 12 bases between the two ends. As DNA, the CDR3 is TGCGCCAGCAGCACCGGACAGCCTTCCTACGAGCAGTACTTC. This gives the protein CASSTGQPSYEQYF.

This clonotype came up many times. The chain is built from TRBV7-2 and TRBJ1-2; 7 nucleotides align to TRBD1. The CDR3 is 18 residues long. With 4 bases clipped from V and 4 bases from J, the junction kept 18 bases outside the gene matches. Germline CDR1 SGHTA, CDR2 FQGNSA. In DNA, the CDR3 is TGTGCCAGCAGCTCATGGGGACAGAAAAGCCAAACAATCTATGGCTACACCTTC. It translates to CASSSWGQKSQTIYGYTF.

To note about this clonotype: A far bigger clonotype differs at one base, so this is likely a read error. The chain joins TRBV11-2 to TRBJ2-4, with 7 bases fitting TRBD2. This CDR3 comprises 17 residues. Germline V lookup: CDR1 SGHAT, CDR2 FQNNGV. With V trimmed by 5 bases and J by 13 bases, 23 bases remained unmatched. The DNA for the CDR3 is TGTGCCAGCAGCCTCCCTGGTGAGCGGGACCCTTACAATGAGCAGTACTTC. It translates to CASSLPGERDPYNEQYF.

In its sample, this clonotype was seen many times. The chain uses TRBV9 and TRBJ2-7; 9 nucleotides match TRBD1. This CDR3 region has 15 residues. The V and J ends lost 3 bases and 5 bases, in that order; junction bases with no gene match: 9. Germline CDR1 SGDLS, CDR2 YYNGEE. The chain's CDR3 is CASSDSRDRVNEQYF. Written as DNA, the CDR3 is TGTGCCAGCAGCGACTCGCGGGACAGGGTGAACGAGCAGTACTTC.

V usage is TRBV6-2 or TRBV6-3 and J usage is TRBJ2-2, with a possible D match to TRBD2 (5 bases). Looked up from germline, CDR1 is MNHEY and CDR2 is SVGEGT. The CDR3 length is 13 residues. V was shortened by 7 bases and J by 7 bases, with 13 bases between the two germline ends. The CDR3 is CASMFPRGGELFF. CDR3 bases: TGTGCCAGCATGTTTCCCCGGGGCGGGGAGCTGTTTTTT.

This clonotype showed up many times. The V gene is TRBV27, the J gene TRBJ1-1; no clear D gene. V was cut by 8 bases and J by 2 bases, with 12 bases left in between. Germline CDR1 reads MNHEY; CDR2 reads SMNVEV (reference sequence). The CDR3 totals 13 residues. CDR3 sequence reads: CASASGGNTEAFF. CDR3 DNA: TGTGCCAGCGCCTCTGGAGGAAACACTGAAGCTTTCTTT.

This clonotype turned up a few times. The V call is TRBV14, the J call TRBJ2-1; TRBD1 matches at 8 bases. This CDR3 is built from 13 residues. The trim removed 5 bases at V and 10 bases at J, leaving 7 bases unmatched. CDR1 is SGHDN and CDR2 is FVKESK in the germline V gene. For the CDR3, the DNA is TGTGCCAGCAGCGCGATTCGGGACAGGGAGCAGTTCTTC. Its protein is CASSAIRDREQFF.

This clonotype appeared many times. The chain links TRBV14 to TRBJ2-2, with 7 bases matching TRBD1. Germline lookup yields CDR1 SGHDN and CDR2 FVKESK. J lost 2 bases, V lost 1 base, and 7 bases had no gene match. The CDR3 extends over 17 amino acids. The CDR3 sequence is CASSQARRTGNTGELFF. The CDR3, as DNA: TGTGCCAGCAGCCAAGCACGACGGACAGGCAACACCGGGGAGCTGTTTTTT.

This clonotype was seen repeatedly, ten times or more. The chain employs TRBV12-3 or TRBV12-4 and TRBJ2-5, with 9 bases lining up with TRBD2. CDR3 size: 14 residues. The trim removed 6 bases at V and 5 bases at J, leaving 7 bases unmatched. The CDR3 DNA sequence: TGTGCCAGCAGACTCCAGCTAGCGGGGGAGACCCAGTACTTC. Translation: CASRLQLAGETQYF.

This clonotype was detected many times. The chain recombines TRBV7-2 with TRBJ2-5; maybe TRBD1 (5 bases). V lost 4 bases, J lost 4 bases, and 13 bases lay in between. The CDR3 has 14 amino acids. Germline loops: CDR1 SGHTA, CDR2 FQGNSA. In DNA, the CDR3 is TGTGCCAGCAGCTCTCTTGGAAGGGGAGAGACCCAGTACTTC. Its protein is CASSSLGRGETQYF.

A remark on this clonotype: At one end, the junction sequence differs from germline, possibly due to a read error. The chain joins TRBV6-1 to TRBJ1-1, with TRBD1 identical over 7 bases. The CDR3 runs to 15 residues. The V gene's germline CDR1 is MNHNS and CDR2 SASEGT. The chain's CDR3 is CAGSTFRTGNTEAFF. In DNA, the CDR3 is TGTGCCGGCAGCACCTTCCGGACAGGGAACACTGAAGCTTTCTTT.

Only a few counts were recorded for this clonotype. The chain couples TRBV5-1 to TRBJ1-4; D might be TRBD1 (6 bases). Germline values: CDR1 SGHRS, CDR2 YFSETQ. Trimming shortened V by 4 bases and J by 7 bases, and 17 bases separated the two germline ends. The CDR3 length is 15 residues. Here the CDR3 reads CASSHRDRGSEKLFF. The CDR3 nucleotides read TGCGCCAGCAGCCACCGGGATAGGGGGAGTGAAAAACTGTTTTTT.

This clonotype was seen repeatedly, ten times or more. This chain connects TRBV3-1 to TRBJ2-1; no clear D. Trimming left V 0 bases short and J 5 bases short, with 8 bases between. The germline V gene has CDR1 LGHDT and CDR2 YNNKEL (reference sequence). This CDR3 has 14 residues. Here the CDR3 reads CASSQDLEDNEQFF. CDR3 in DNA: TGTGCCAGCAGCCAAGATCTGGAAGACAATGAGCAGTTCTTC.